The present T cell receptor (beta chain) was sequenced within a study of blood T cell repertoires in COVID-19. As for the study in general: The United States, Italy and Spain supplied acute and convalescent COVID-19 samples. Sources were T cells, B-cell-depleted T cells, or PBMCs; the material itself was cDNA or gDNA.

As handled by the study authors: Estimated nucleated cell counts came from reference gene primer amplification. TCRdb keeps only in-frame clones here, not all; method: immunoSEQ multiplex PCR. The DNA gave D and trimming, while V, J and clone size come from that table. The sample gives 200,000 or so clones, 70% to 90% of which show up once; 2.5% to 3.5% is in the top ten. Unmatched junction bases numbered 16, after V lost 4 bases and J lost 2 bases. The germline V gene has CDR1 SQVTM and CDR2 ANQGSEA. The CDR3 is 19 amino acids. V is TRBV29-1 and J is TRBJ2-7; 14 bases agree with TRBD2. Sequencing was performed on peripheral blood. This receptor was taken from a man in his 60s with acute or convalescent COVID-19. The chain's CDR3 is CSVGGQNLGLAGVPYEQYF. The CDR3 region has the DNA TGCAGCGTTGGAGGACAAAACCTGGGACTAGCGGGAGTCCCCTACGAGCAGTACTTC.